The next 4 T cell receptor beta chains were all read from a single sample in a study of blood T cell repertoires in COVID-19. Assay used: immunoSEQ multiplex PCR; TCRdb lists only in-frame clones, some missing. This repertoire shows tens of thousands of clones, roughly 76% found once; its top ten account for 15% to 20%. The specimen was peripheral blood. Receptors originate from a woman of 80 years or more with active or convalescent COVID-19.

The chain combines TRBV5-1 with TRBJ1-1; 8 bases line up with TRBD1. The CDR3 totals 15 residues. Germline trimming cut 4 bases from V and 4 bases from J; bases unmatched to any gene: 9. Germline CDR1 and CDR2: SGHRS and YFSETQ. The DNA of the CDR3 is TGCGCCAGCAGCCCCCCGGACAGGGCGGCCACTGAAGCTTTCTTT. Protein sequence: CASSPPDRAATEAFF.

This clone is large in the sample. The V call is TRBV2, the J call TRBJ1-2; 9 bases line up with TRBD1. The germline V gene has CDR1 SNHLY and CDR2 FYNNEI. V lost 7 bases, J lost 4 bases, and 7 bases stayed unmatched. CDR3 length equals 14 residues. In DNA, the CDR3 is TGTGCCAGCACAGGACAGGGGATATCCTATGGCTACACCTTC. Translation gives CASTGQGISYGYTF.

This clone was counted a few times. The V gene is TRBV6-4, the J gene TRBJ2-3, with 7 bases lining up with TRBD2. CDR3 length: 15 amino acids. CDR1 MRHNA and CDR2 SNTAGT come from the germline V gene. With V trimmed by 8 bases and J by 4 bases, 12 bases remained unmatched. The CDR3 loop is CASPSGDYEADTQYF. The CDR3 DNA is TGTGCCAGCCCTTCCGGGGACTACGAGGCAGATACGCAGTATTTT.

V and J are TRBV19 and TRBJ2-7; 7 nucleotides line up with TRBD1. From germline, CDR1 is LNHDA and CDR2 SQIVND (reference sequence). V lost 6 bases, J lost 3 bases, and 14 bases stayed unmatched. CDR3 length equals 16 residues. CDR3 protein: CASRISGTEGVYEQYF. CDR3 sequence (DNA): TGTGCCAGTAGGATCTCCGGGACAGAAGGTGTCTACGAGCAGTACTTC.